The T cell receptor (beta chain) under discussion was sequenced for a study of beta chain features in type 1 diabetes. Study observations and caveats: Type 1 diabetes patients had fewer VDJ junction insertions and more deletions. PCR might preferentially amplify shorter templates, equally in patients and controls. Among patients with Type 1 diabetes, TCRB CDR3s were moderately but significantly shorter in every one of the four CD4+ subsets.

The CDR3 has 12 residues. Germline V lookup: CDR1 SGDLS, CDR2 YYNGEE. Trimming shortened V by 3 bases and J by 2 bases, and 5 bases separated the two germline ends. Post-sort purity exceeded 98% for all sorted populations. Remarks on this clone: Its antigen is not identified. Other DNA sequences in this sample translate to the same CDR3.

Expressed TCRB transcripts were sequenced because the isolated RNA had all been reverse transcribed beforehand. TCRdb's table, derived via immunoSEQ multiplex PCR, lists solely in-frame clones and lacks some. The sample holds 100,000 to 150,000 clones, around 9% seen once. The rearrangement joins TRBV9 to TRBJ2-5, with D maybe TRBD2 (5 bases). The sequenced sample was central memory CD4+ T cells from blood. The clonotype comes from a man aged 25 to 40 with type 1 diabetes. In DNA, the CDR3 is TGTGCCAGCAGCGCGGGACAAGAGACCCAGTACTTC. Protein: CASSAGQETQYF.